The entry below gives a single T cell receptor beta chain sequence along with its context. Reverse transcription used roughly 0.5 to 1 ug RNA and random hexamers. TCRdb re-analysed the immunoSEQ multiplex PCR reads in MiXCR, keeping a single row per CDR3 protein. The sample shows about 210,000 distinct CDR3 sequences, roughly 96% of them seen only once. This sample was included in a study of CD8 T cells in Susac syndrome. In blood CD8+ and CD4+ T cells, TCR beta underwent sequencing. TEMRA cells were FACS-enriched and CD8+ and CD4+ T cells negatively isolated. The CDR3 is 15 residues long. The germline CDR1 and CDR2 sequences are DFQATT and SNEGSKA (reference sequence). The V end was cut by 3 bases, the J end by 5 bases, with 17 bases between.

V usage is TRBV20-1 and J usage is TRBJ2-1, with D maybe TRBD2 (6 bases). Input material: CD4+ T cells from PBMCs. The source is a human donor with multiple sclerosis. The CDR3 spells CSARGGAGPHNEQFF. CDR3 DNA sequence: TGCAGTGCTAGGGGGGGAGCCGGACCCCACAATGAGCAGTTCTTC.